This passage covers 28 T cell receptor beta chains from one sample sequenced in a study of T cell repertoires in cytomegalovirus infection. TCRdb redid the calling of the reads with MiXCR, one entry per CDR3 protein. This repertoire shows 200,000 to 300,000 distinct CDR3 sequences, roughly 10% found once; its top ten account for roughly 16%. The sequencing sample was made of PBMCs. These receptors all come from a human donor in good health (CMV status not recorded). Some clones in this sample may be carry-over from other donors' samples.

The J gene is TRBJ2-2, the V gene TRBV6-2 or TRBV6-3, with 12 bases fitting TRBD2. J was trimmed by 6 bases and V by 4 bases; bases with no gene match: 6. Germline assignment: CDR1 MNHEY and CDR2 SVGEGT. The CDR3 totals 16 residues. CDR3 sequence: CASSSITSGRSGELFF. For the CDR3, the DNA is TGTGCCAGCAGTTCCATAACTAGCGGGAGGTCCGGGGAGCTGTTTTTT.

In its sample, this clonotype was seen many times. This chain connects TRBV7-4 to TRBJ1-2, with a possible D match to TRBD1 (5 bases). V lost 2 bases and J lost 3, with 19 bases in between. The CDR3 is 17 residues long. Germline V gives CDR1 SGHVT, CDR2 SQSDAQ. CDR3 in amino acids: CASSLPSFKARDYGYTF. In nucleotides, the CDR3 is TGTGCCAGCAGCTTACCCTCCTTTAAGGCCAGGGACTATGGCTACACCTTC.

This clonotype was picked up many times. CDR3 bases: TGTGCCAGCAGTTACCTAGGACTAGCGGATGAGCAGTACTTC. It specifies CASSYLGLADEQYF. The rearrangement links TRBV6-5 to TRBJ2-7; 10 bases fit TRBD2. Germline CDR1 MNHEY, CDR2 SVGAGI. The CDR3 consists of 14 residues. The V gene end was trimmed by 2 bases and the J gene end by 7 bases; junction bases not matched to a gene: 5.

This clonotype was detected many times. The genes are TRBV11-2 and TRBJ2-7; maybe TRBD1 (6 bases). The germline V and J ends were trimmed by 3 bases and 1 base, with 13 bases remaining between them. Per the germline V gene, CDR1 is SGHAT and CDR2 is FQNNGV. This CDR3 region has 15 residues. The CDR3 reads CASSLGASQSYEQYF. The CDR3 nucleotides read TGTGCCAGCAGCTTGGGGGCTTCCCAATCCTACGAGCAGTACTTC.

A few counts support this clonotype. The V call is TRBV29-1, the J call TRBJ2-7, with 7 bases aligning to TRBD2. CDR1 SQVTM and CDR2 ANQGSEA come from the germline V gene. This CDR3 contains 13 residues. Germline trimming cut 4 bases from V and 2 bases from J; bases unmatched to any gene: 5. The CDR3 sequence is CSVVSGSPYEQYF. As DNA, the CDR3 is TGCAGCGTTGTTAGCGGGTCCCCCTACGAGCAGTACTTC.

In this sample, this clonotype turned up many times. The V call is TRBV7-6, the J call TRBJ1-2; D perhaps matches TRBD1 (6 bases). Germline CDR1 reads SGHVS; CDR2 reads FNYEAQ. The CDR3 length is 14 residues. The V gene lost 0 bases and the J gene lost 6 bases, with 11 bases spanning the gap. In DNA form, the CDR3 reads TGTGCCAGCAGCTTAGCGGCGGGGGGCCATGGCTACACCTTC. This gives the protein CASSLAAGGHGYTF.

This clonotype was observed at least ten times. This sequence joins TRBV7-2 and TRBJ1-6; TRBD1 is a possible D gene (5 bases). V lost 1 base and J lost 0, with 19 bases in between. CDR1 SGHTA and CDR2 FQGNSA come from the germline V gene. This CDR3 has 20 amino acids. The DNA of the CDR3 is TGTGCCAGCAGCTTAGTCCCCACAGTACCCGACAGCTCCTATAATTCACCCCTCCACTTT. Translation: CASSLVPTVPDSSYNSPLHF.

The table lists this clonotype with many counts. The CDR3 DNA follows: TGTGCCAGCAGTGAGTCCCGGGACAGGGATGGAGCTTTCTTT. Encoded protein: CASSESRDRDGAFF. The rearrangement joins TRBV6-2 or TRBV6-3 to TRBJ1-1; 9 nucleotides line up with TRBD1. The CDR3 sequence is 14 residues long. With V trimmed by 5 bases and J by 10 bases, 11 bases remained unmatched. Germline V gene lookup returns CDR1 MNHEY and CDR2 SVGEGT.

The gene calls are TRBV25-1 and TRBJ2-3, with D tentatively TRBD1 or TRBD2 (6 bases each). The germline V and J ends were trimmed by 0 bases and 4 bases, with 11 bases remaining between them. The V gene's germline CDR1 is MGHDK and CDR2 SYGVNS. The CDR3 contains 15 residues. The CDR3 is CASSEYEGGADTQYF. The CDR3 coding sequence is TGTGCCAGCAGTGAATATGAGGGGGGCGCAGATACGCAGTATTTT.

There are many counts of this clonotype. The V call is TRBV30, the J call TRBJ2-7, with D possibly matching TRBD1 (5 bases). Germline V gene data show CDR1 as GTSNPN and CDR2 as SVGIG (reference sequence). V lost 7 bases, J lost 3 bases, and 13 bases lay in between. The CDR3 runs to 12 residues. DNA for the CDR3: TGTGCCTTATCAGGGTTAGACTACGAGCAGTACTTC. Protein product: CALSGLDYEQYF.

V and J are TRBV5-4 and TRBJ2-5; D is ambiguous. The CDR3 is 14 amino acids. Trimming cost V 1 base and J 1 base, with 8 bases left between them. CDR1 and CDR2 (germline): SGHNT, YYREEE (reference sequence). DNA for the CDR3: TGTGCCAGCAGCTTGCTGCTTACCCAAGAGACCCAGTACTTC. Protein: CASSLLLTQETQYF.

The sample holds a few counts of this clonotype. The CDR3 DNA is TGCGCCAGCAGCCAAGATCTATCAGGGACTGGAGGCTACACCTTC. Its protein is CASSQDLSGTGGYTF. V is TRBV4-3 and J is TRBJ1-2; D possibly corresponds to TRBD1 (5 bases). CDR1 is LGHNA and CDR2 is YSLEER in the germline V gene. V lost 0 bases and J lost 8, with 16 bases in between. The CDR3 sequence is 15 residues long.

In this sample, this clonotype turned up a few times. The J gene is TRBJ1-1, the V gene TRBV19, with D uncertain. Germline V gene data show CDR1 as LNHDA and CDR2 as SQIVND (reference sequence). V was trimmed by 3 bases and J by 0 bases, leaving 8 bases between them. The CDR3 length is 14 residues. The CDR3 is CASSIGAMNTEAFF. The CDR3 DNA sequence: TGTGCCAGTAGTATTGGTGCCATGAACACTGAAGCTTTCTTT.

Ten or more counts support this clonotype. The chain is built from TRBV6-1 and TRBJ1-5; the match to TRBD1 covers 7 bases. Germline V gene data show CDR1 as MNHNS and CDR2 as SASEGT. With 8 bases clipped from V and 12 bases from J, the junction kept 7 bases outside the gene matches. CDR3 length equals 11 residues. The CDR3 loop is CASGRGLLQHF. In nucleotides, the CDR3 is TGTGCCAGCGGGAGGGGGCTTCTCCAGCATTTT.

This clonotype was observed at least ten times. The chain carries TRBV5-1 and TRBJ2-3; 8 bases are a match to TRBD2. The length of the CDR3 is 16 residues. Germline V CDR1 and CDR2: SGHRS, YFSETQ. V lost 0 bases and J lost 5; bases outside the gene matches: 8. The CDR3 spells CASSLVARGGGDTQYF. CDR3 nucleotide sequence: TGCGCCAGCAGCTTGGTTGCACGGGGGGGCGGAGATACGCAGTATTTT.

This clonotype appeared a few times. The DNA of the CDR3 is TGTGCCAGCAGTCGCGACAGGGGGCGCAAAGATACGCAGTATTTT. It specifies CASSRDRGRKDTQYF. This rearrangement joins TRBV6-5 to TRBJ2-3, with TRBD1 identical over 10 bases. This CDR3 is 15 amino acids long. Per germline, CDR1 MNHEY and CDR2 SVGAGI. The J segment lost 5 bases and the V segment lost 5 bases, leaving 7 bases of the junction unmatched.

This clonotype was observed many times. V gene TRBV4-1 combines with J gene TRBJ2-7; TRBD2 matches at 7 bases. There are 17 residues in the CDR3. The V gene's germline CDR1 is MGHRA and CDR2 YSYEKL. The V segment lost 0 bases and the J segment 1 base; nucleotides outside the gene matches: 9. The CDR3, as DNA: TGCGCCAGCAGCCAAGACGCACTAGCGATCCGTTCCTACGAGCAGTACTTC. The encoded protein is CASSQDALAIRSYEQYF.

This clonotype was counted many times. The rearrangement links TRBV7-2 to TRBJ2-6, with 12 bases lining up with TRBD2. The germline gives CDR1 SGHTA, CDR2 FQGNSA. After removal of 5 bases from V and 0 bases from J, the junction contained 11 bases not matched to a gene. CDR3 length: 20 residues. In DNA form, the CDR3 reads TGTGCCAGCAGCGTAACTAGCGGGAGGAGCTCCTCCTCTGGGGCCAACGTCCTGACTTTC. Translated: CASSVTSGRSSSSGANVLTF.

In this sample, this clonotype turned up many times. The chain joins TRBV28 to TRBJ2-7; possibly TRBD2 for D (8 bases). This CDR3 has 14 residues. Germline V gene data show CDR1 as MDHEN and CDR2 as SYDVKM. Trimming pared 5 bases from V and 3 bases from J, leaving 14 bases between. The CDR3 DNA is TGTGCCAGCAGTCCGGGAGGGGGCTTCTACGAGCAGTACTTC. Encoded protein: CASSPGGGFYEQYF. The full variable domain, with the rest looked up from reference TRBV28 and TRBJ2-7, is DVKVTQSSRYLVKRTGEKVFLECVQDMDHENMFWYRQDPGLGLRLIYFSYDVKMKEKGDIPEGYSVSREKKERFSLILESASTNQTSMYLCASSPGGGFYEQYFGPGTRLTVT.

This clonotype has at least ten counts. This chain links TRBV7-3 with TRBJ2-5; the D call may be TRBD1 or TRBD2 (5 bases each). The germline CDR1 and CDR2 sequences are SGHTA and FQGTGA. V gave up 4 bases and J gave up 7 bases, with 19 bases separating them. This CDR3 is 15 amino acids long. CDR3 sequence (DNA): TGTGCCAGCAGCTCCTCACCCGGGACGCGAGGGACCCAGTACTTC. Its translation: CASSSSPGTRGTQYF.

In its sample, this clonotype was seen many times. The chain has TRBV28 and TRBJ2-5; unclear D gene. Deletions cut 1 base from V and 5 bases from J, with 5 bases between. Germline V lookup: CDR1 MDHEN, CDR2 SYDVKM. There are 12 residues in the CDR3. CDR3 DNA sequence: TGTGCCAGCAGTTTATCCGCCGAGACCCAGTACTTC. The encoded protein is CASSLSAETQYF.

This chain joins TRBV19 and TRBJ1-5, with D perhaps TRBD1 (6 bases). The germline V and J ends were trimmed by 1 base and 7 bases, with 17 bases remaining between them. This CDR3 comprises 16 residues. CDR1 is LNHDA, CDR2 SQIVND, per germline (reference sequence). CDR3 loop: CASSIGGQYDRQPQHF. Here the CDR3 DNA reads TGTGCCAGTAGTATAGGGGGGCAGTATGACCGACAGCCCCAGCATTTT.

This clonotype has a count of ten or more. CDR3 amino acids: CASRGLADREQFF. In DNA, the CDR3 is TGTGCCAGCAGGGGACTAGCGGACCGAGAGCAGTTCTTC. The gene calls are TRBV7-2 and TRBJ2-1; 11 bases are shared with TRBD2. Trimming cost V 6 bases and J 10 bases; bases outside gene matches: 5. CDR1 and CDR2 from the germline V gene are SGHTA and FQGNSA. The CDR3 consists of 13 residues. Full variable domain (outside the CDR3, taken from reference TRBV7-2 and TRBJ2-1): GAGVSQSPSNKVTEKGKDVELRCDPISGHTALYWYRQSLGQGLEFLIYFQGNSAPDKSGLPSDRFSAERTGGSVSTLTIQRTQQEDSAVYLCASRGLADREQFFGPGTRLTVL.

This clonotype was seen repeatedly, ten times or more. V gene TRBV7-2 combines with J gene TRBJ1-6; no reliable D call. V lost 5 bases, J lost 6 bases, and 17 bases lay in between. Germline V gene data show CDR1 as SGHTA and CDR2 as FQGNSA. The CDR3 loop spans 16 amino acids. In DNA form, the CDR3 reads TGTGCCAGCAGCCCACAATCGGGTTTCCCTAATTCACCCCTCCACTTT. Amino acids: CASSPQSGFPNSPLHF.

This clonotype was observed many times. V is TRBV12-3 or TRBV12-4 and J is TRBJ2-2, with 10 bases aligning to TRBD2. The V gene end was trimmed by 6 bases and the J gene end by 1 base; junction bases not matched to a gene: 5. This CDR3 comprises 16 residues. The CDR3 spells CASSRRLAGNTGELFF. The CDR3 bases are TGTGCCAGCAGCCGAAGACTAGCGGGGAACACCGGGGAGCTGTTTTTT.

This clonotype has ten or more counts. The gene calls are TRBV4-2 and TRBJ1-5; TRBD1 aligns across 8 bases. Germline lookup yields CDR1 LGHNA and CDR2 YNFKEQ. V lost 5 bases and J lost 2; bases outside the gene matches: 2. CDR3 size: 14 residues. The CDR3 DNA reads TGTGCCAGCAGCGCGACAGGGGGCAATCAGCCCCAGCATTTT. Protein product: CASSATGGNQPQHF.

This clonotype has ten or more counts. The J gene is TRBJ1-1, the V gene TRBV12-3 or TRBV12-4, with D possibly TRBD1 on 6 matching bases. V was pared by 5 bases and J by 6 bases, with 7 bases between. The CDR3 runs 11 residues. CDR3 DNA: TGTGCCAGCAGTCGGACAGCTGAAGCTTTCTTT. Translation: CASSRTAEAFF.

CDR3 DNA sequence: TGTGCCTGGAGTGGGAGCTCTGGGGCCAACGTCCTGACTTTC. Amino acid sequence: CAWSGSSGANVLTF. The chain couples TRBV30 to TRBJ2-6, with D unclear. CDR3 length: 14 residues. With 1 base removed from V and 0 bases from J, the gap between germline ends came to 4 bases. Germline V CDR1 and CDR2: GTSNPN, SVGIG (reference sequence).